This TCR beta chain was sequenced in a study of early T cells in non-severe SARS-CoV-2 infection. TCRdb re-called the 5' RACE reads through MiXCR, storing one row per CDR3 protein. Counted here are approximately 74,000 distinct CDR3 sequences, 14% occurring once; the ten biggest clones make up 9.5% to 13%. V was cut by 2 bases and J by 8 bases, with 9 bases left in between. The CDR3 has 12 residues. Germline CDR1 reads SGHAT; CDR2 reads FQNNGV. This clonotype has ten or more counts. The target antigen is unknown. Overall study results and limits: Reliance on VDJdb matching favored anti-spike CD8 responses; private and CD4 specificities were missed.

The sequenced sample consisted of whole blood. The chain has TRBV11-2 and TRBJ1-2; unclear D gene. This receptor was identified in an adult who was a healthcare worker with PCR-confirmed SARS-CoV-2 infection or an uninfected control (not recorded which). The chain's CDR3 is CASSLMGDGYTF. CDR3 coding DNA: TGTGCCAGCAGCTTAATGGGTGACGGCTACACCTTC.